These T cell receptor beta chains were read from a single sample in a study of CD8+CD57+ T cells in acquired aplastic anemia. TCRdb re-analysed the reads in MiXCR, keeping a single row per CDR3 protein. The repertoire consists of more than 150,000 distinct CDR3 sequences, with less than 60% occurring once and the leading ten covering about 2%. The sample was sorted CD4+, CD8+, or CD8+CD57+ T cells (not recorded which) from PBMCs. The receptors originated from a human donor with aplastic anemia. Both conserved end residues are part of each CDR3. The D gene is left open where the match is weak. Some rows have no size entry. The others give once, few or many, or a class for an expanded clone.

- | TRBJ2-1 | - | TRBV20-1 | CSATRDSMYNEQFF | TGCAGTGCAACGCGGGACTCGATGTACAATGAGCAGTTCTTC
many | TRBJ2-5 | - | TRBV11-2 | CASSRTAPGQTKETQYF | TGTGCCAGCAGCCGAACCGCCCCGGGTCAGACGAAAGAGACCCAGTACTTC
many | TRBJ2-5 | TRBD2 | TRBV5-1 | CASSPGLAGNFQETQYF | TGCGCCAGCAGCCCGGGACTAGCGGGGAACTTCCAAGAGACCCAGTACTTC
- | TRBJ1-2 | - | TRBV20-1 | CSANNRASYGYTF | TGCAGTGCTAACAACAGGGCTTCCTATGGCTACACCTTC
once | TRBJ2-1 | TRBD2 | TRBV5-1 | CASSLESITSGIYNEQSF | TGCGCCAGCAGCTTGGAGTCTATAACTAGCGGGATATACAATGAGCAGTCCTTC
- | TRBJ1-1 | - | TRBV7-3 | CASSEAGGQNTEAFF | TGTGCCAGCAGCGAAGCCGGGGGACAGAACACTGAAGCTTTCTTT
many | TRBJ1-4 | - | TRBV2 | CASSVDGEKLFF | TGTGCCAGCAGCGTGGACGGGGAGAAACTGTTTTTT
- | TRBJ1-6 | - | TRBV5-4 | CASSFIGSPLHF | TGTGCCAGCAGCTTTATCGGTTCACCCCTCCACTTT
few | TRBJ1-1 | - | TRBV10-3 | CANSAGNTEAFF | TGTGCCAACAGTGCCGGGAACACTGAAGCTTTCTTT
- | TRBJ2-7 | - | TRBV29-1 | CSVDGQSPYEQYF | TGCAGCGTTGACGGACAATCACCCTACGAGCAGTACTTC
- | TRBJ2-3 | - | TRBV4-1 | CASSHRSRTQYF | TGCGCCAGCAGCCATAGATCTCGGACGCAGTATTTT
- | TRBJ2-3 | TRBD2 | TRBV5-6 | CASSLSRGAADTQYF | TGTGCCAGCAGCTTGTCGCGGGGGGCGGCGGATACGCAGTATTTT
medium-sized | TRBJ1-1 | - | TRBV2 | CASRLENTEAFF | TGTGCCAGCAGGTTGGAGAACACTGAAGCTTTCTTT
many | TRBJ1-2 | TRBD1 | TRBV11-2 | CASSLDEGQGRLYGYTF | TGTGCCAGCAGCTTAGATGAGGGACAGGGACGTTTATATGGCTACACCTTC
- | TRBJ2-3 | - | TRBV7-2 | CASMMTGATQYF | TGTGCCAGCATGATGACGGGAGCTACGCAGTATTTT
few | TRBJ1-5 | - | TRBV24-1 | CATSDFGTNQPQHF | TGTGCCACCAGTGATTTCGGGACAAATCAGCCCCAGCATTTT
many | TRBJ1-1 | - | TRBV20-1 | CSGRQRYTEAFF | TGCAGTGGGAGGCAGAGGTACACTGAAGCTTTCTTT
- | TRBJ1-1 | - | TRBV13 | CASSLSGVEAFF | TGTGCCAGCAGCTTATCGGGAGTTGAAGCTTTCTTT
- | TRBJ2-3 | TRBD2 | TRBV6-1 | CAANPKTSVEDTQYF | TGTGCCGCGAACCCCAAGACTAGCGTCGAAGATACGCAGTATTTT
- | TRBJ2-5 | - | TRBV19 | CASSIDTETQYF | TGTGCCAGTAGTATAGACACAGAGACCCAGTACTTC
few | TRBJ1-1 | - | TRBV27 | CASSYRANTEAFF | TGTGCCAGCAGTTACAGGGCTAACACTGAAGCTTTCTTT
many | TRBJ2-7 | - | TRBV7-2 | CASSFTRGGYEQYF | TGTGCCAGCAGCTTCACTAGGGGGGGATACGAGCAGTACTTC
- | TRBJ2-7 | TRBD1 | TRBV20-1 | CSARDRGQGNPEQYF | TGCAGTGCTAGGGACCGGGGACAGGGTAATCCCGAGCAGTACTTC
few | TRBJ1-5 | - | TRBV24-1 | CATSDWGQPQHF | TGTGCCACCAGTGATTGGGGACAGCCCCAGCATTTT
many | TRBJ1-5 | - | TRBV2 | CASSVRAAGPQHF | TGTGCCAGCAGTGTTAGAGCCGCGGGGCCCCAGCATTTT
many | TRBJ2-6 | TRBD1 | TRBV7-6 | CASSLEGTGGRSGANVLTF | TGTGCCAGCAGCTTAGAAGGAACAGGGGGAAGGTCTGGGGCCAACGTCCTGACTTTC
many | TRBJ1-1 | - | TRBV2 | CASSTGRRPTEAFF | TGTGCCAGCAGTACGGGACGGAGACCCACTGAAGCTTTCTTT
- | TRBJ1-5 | - | TRBV6-1 | CASSPTGSQPQHF | TGTGCCAGCAGCCCGACGGGGTCTCAGCCCCAGCATTTT
many | TRBJ1-2 | - | TRBV12-3/TRBV12-4 | CASSFSGGYGYTF | TGTGCCAGCAGTTTCTCGGGGGGCTATGGCTACACCTTC
- | TRBJ1-2 | - | TRBV19 | CASSIEPRGHYGYTF | TGTGCCAGTAGTATAGAGCCCCGGGGCCACTATGGCTACACCTTC
few | TRBJ2-5 | - | TRBV10-2 | CASSERVAEETQYF | TGCGCCAGCAGTGAGAGGGTAGCGGAAGAGACCCAGTACTTC
few | TRBJ2-3 | - | TRBV7-3 | CASSLPGGRMGGTQYF | TGTGCCAGCAGCTTACCGGGGGGCCGGATGGGAGGTACGCAGTATTTT
few | TRBJ2-2 | TRBD1 | TRBV6-5 | CASSSGTENTGELFF | TGTGCCAGCAGTTCCGGGACAGAGAACACCGGGGAGCTGTTTTTT
many | TRBJ1-5 | - | TRBV12-3/TRBV12-4 | CASSLQGNQPQHF | TGTGCCAGCAGTTTACAGGGCAATCAGCCCCAGCATTTT
many | TRBJ2-5 | TRBD1 | TRBV20-1 | CSARDGRQGQETQYF | TGCAGTGCTAGAGATGGACGACAGGGGCAAGAGACCCAGTACTTC
- | TRBJ2-7 | TRBD2 | TRBV9 | CASSVQSGETYEQYF | TGTGCCAGCAGCGTACAGAGCGGGGAGACCTACGAGCAGTACTTC
many | TRBJ1-1 | TRBD1 | TRBV7-9 | CASSLGRTGRDTEAFF | TGTGCCAGCAGCTTAGGTAGGACAGGGCGGGATACTGAAGCTTTCTTT
- | TRBJ1-1 | - | TRBV25-1 | CASGLGQLNTEAFF | TGTGCTAGTGGTTTGGGTCAGTTGAACACTGAAGCTTTCTTT
- | TRBJ2-7 | TRBD1 | TRBV24-1 | CATGGQSFYEQYF | TGTGCCACCGGGGGACAGAGCTTCTACGAGCAGTACTTC
once | TRBJ2-1 | - | TRBV12-3/TRBV12-4 | CASSFRRNEQFF | TGTGCCAGCAGTTTTCGGAGGAATGAGCAGTTCTTC
- | TRBJ2-5 | - | TRBV2 | CASSEDASTRETQYF | TGTGCCAGCAGTGAAGATGCGTCAACGAGAGAGACCCAGTACTTC
- | TRBJ2-1 | TRBD2 | TRBV20-1 | CSARDEREVVNEQFF | TGCAGTGCTAGAGACGAGCGGGAGGTGGTCAATGAGCAGTTCTTC
- | TRBJ2-3 | TRBD2 | TRBV19 | CASSMNGGGGWTDTQYF | TGTGCCAGTAGTATGAATGGCGGGGGGGGTTGGACAGATACGCAGTATTTT
many | TRBJ2-3 | TRBD1 | TRBV7-6 | CASSTGQGTDTQYF | TGTGCCAGCAGCACGGGACAGGGGACAGATACGCAGTATTTT
many | TRBJ2-1 | - | TRBV6-1 | CASSSAGSNEQFF | TGTGCCAGCAGCTCGGCTGGAAGCAATGAGCAGTTCTTC
many | TRBJ1-3 | - | TRBV7-8 | CASSNPGGGGNTIYF | TGTGCCAGCAGCAATCCCGGCGGGGGAGGAAACACCATATATTTT